Below, 24 T cell receptor beta chains from the same sample are listed, as sequenced in a study of brain T cells in children with intractable seizures. The method was immunoSEQ multiplex PCR; TCRdb's version includes in-frame clones alone and lacks a portion of them. The sample holds hundreds of thousands of clones, over 90% seen once. Stated time point: blood from clinic visit 5 months post-surgery; TSC patient then seizure free. This specimen consisted of peripheral blood, obtained more than 4 months after surgery. Source of these receptors: a boy under two years old with tuberous sclerosis and intractable seizures.

The genes are TRBV5-6 and TRBJ2-2, with TRBD1 as a possible D gene (6 bases). CDR3 length equals 19 residues. Germline assignment: CDR1 SGHDT and CDR2 YYEEEE. Between the trimmed V and J ends, which lost 1 base and 3 bases, there was a span of 22 bases. The CDR3 bases are TGTGCCAGCAGCTTGACTCTCTGGGGGCGGTTGAGGGACACCGGGGAGCTGTTTTTT. Translated: CASSLTLWGRLRDTGELFF.

The rearrangement joins TRBV10-2 to TRBJ1-2; D possibly corresponds to TRBD1 (5 bases). Germline assignment: CDR1 WSHSY and CDR2 SAAADI. There are 14 residues in the CDR3. The V gene lost 4 bases and the J gene lost 5 bases, with 14 bases spanning the gap. As DNA, the CDR3 is TGCGCCAGCAGTGCTCCAGGGACCGATTATGGCTACACCTTC. It translates to CASSAPGTDYGYTF.

The rearrangement joins TRBV18 to TRBJ1-1, with D perhaps TRBD1 (6 bases). The germline V and J ends were trimmed by 5 bases and 5 bases, with 15 bases remaining between them. CDR1 is KGHSH and CDR2 is LQKENI in the germline V gene. The CDR3 runs 14 residues. The CDR3 nucleotides are TGTGCCAGCTCATCTCAGGGGTCCGAGACTGAAGCTTTCTTT. This codes for CASSSQGSETEAFF.

The J gene is TRBJ2-7, the V gene TRBV10-2; 8 bases match TRBD1. V was pared by 3 bases and J by 1 base, with 5 bases of the junction left unmatched. The CDR3 runs 15 residues. Germline V gives CDR1 WSHSY, CDR2 SAAADI. The CDR3 DNA is TGCGCCAGCAGTGATTGGTGGACAGGGTCCTACGAGCAGTACTTC. Residues: CASSDWWTGSYEQYF.

The chain is built from TRBV10-3 and TRBJ2-2, with unresolved D. Germline-derived CDR1 and CDR2 are ENHRY and SYGVKD. Trimming left V 4 bases short and J 0 bases short, with 6 bases between. This CDR3 contains 14 residues. The CDR3 here is CAISATPNTGELFF. The CDR3 nucleotides are TGTGCCATCAGTGCCACCCCGAACACCGGGGAGCTGTTTTTT.

The chain carries TRBV5-6 and TRBJ1-6; D remains unclear. V lost 0 bases, J lost 0 bases, and 7 bases lay in between. The germline V gene has CDR1 SGHDT and CDR2 YYEEEE. This CDR3 comprises 16 residues. CDR3 protein: CASSLAWSSYNSPLHF. The CDR3 DNA sequence: TGTGCCAGCAGCTTGGCTTGGAGCTCCTATAATTCACCCCTCCACTTT.

This rearrangement joins TRBV5-1 to TRBJ2-6; D is tentatively TRBD1 or TRBD2 (5 bases each). This CDR3 region has 15 residues. V lost 7 bases and J 2 bases, leaving 13 bases between the germline ends. Per germline, CDR1 SGHRS and CDR2 YFSETQ. The CDR3 region has the DNA TGCGCCAGCGGGTTCGAGGGGACTGGGGCCAACGTCCTGACTTTC. It yields the protein CASGFEGTGANVLTF.

The chain links TRBV2 to TRBJ2-2, with a possible D match to TRBD2 (6 bases). Germline V gene sequence: CDR1 SNHLY, CDR2 FYNNEI. This CDR3 region has 13 residues. Trimming took off 7 bases at V and 6 bases at J, with 12 bases between the two ends. The CDR3 spells CASTAGRAGELFF. The CDR3 DNA sequence: TGTGCCAGCACCGCGGGGCGCGCCGGGGAGCTGTTTTTT.

This chain joins TRBV19 and TRBJ1-1; 8 bases are shared with TRBD1. CDR3 length equals 14 residues. The ends lost 5 bases at V and 4 bases at J; junction bases unmatched: 6. Germline V gene sequence: CDR1 LNHDA, CDR2 SQIVND (reference sequence). CDR3 sequence (DNA): TGTGCCAGTAGTTTCCAGGGGGCGGGCACTGAAGCTTTCTTT. Amino acids: CASSFQGAGTEAFF.

The chain is built from TRBV6-5 and TRBJ2-7; tentatively, D is TRBD1 (6 bases). CDR3 length: 14 amino acids. V shed 2 bases and J shed 4 bases, with 12 bases lying between them. The germline V gene encodes CDR1 MNHEY and CDR2 SVGAGI. The CDR3 loop reads CASSYGAGTYEQYF. In nucleotides, the CDR3 is TGTGCCAGCAGTTACGGAGCAGGGACATACGAGCAGTACTTC.

The V call is TRBV5-1, the J call TRBJ1-1, with D perhaps matching TRBD1 (5 bases). Trimming cost V 7 bases and J 0 bases, with 10 bases left between them. This CDR3 has 13 residues. Germline values: CDR1 SGHRS, CDR2 YFSETQ. This chain's CDR3 is CASGMTVNTEAFF. The CDR3 region has the DNA TGCGCCAGCGGGATGACAGTGAACACTGAAGCTTTCTTT. Based on the CDR3 plus reference TRBV5-1 and TRBJ1-1, the full variable domain is KAGVTQTPRYLIKTRGQQVTLSCSPISGHRSVSWYQQTPGQGLQFLFEYFSETQRNKGNFPGRFSGRQFSNSRSEMNVSTLELGDSALYLCASGMTVNTEAFFGQGTRLTVV.

The chain combines TRBV9 with TRBJ2-5; D is undetermined. Germline V gene data show CDR1 as SGDLS and CDR2 as YYNGEE. The CDR3 length is 15 residues. The ends were cut back, 3 bases at V and 2 bases at J, with 14 bases in the middle. The CDR3 DNA reads TGTGCCAGCAGCGAATTCGCAGCGATGCAAGAGACCCAGTACTTC. The encoded protein is CASSEFAAMQETQYF. The full variable domain, with the rest looked up from reference TRBV9 and TRBJ2-5, is DSGVTQTPKHLITATGQRVTLRCSPRSGDLSVYWYQQSLDQGLQFLIQYYNGEERAKGNILERFSAQQFPDLHSELNLSSLELGDSALYFCASSEFAAMQETQYFGPGTRLLVL.

This rearrangement joins TRBV24-1 to TRBJ2-3, with a possible D match to TRBD2 (6 bases). The CDR3 sequence is 15 residues long. V was clipped by 5 bases and J by 4 bases, with 15 bases between them. Germline V gene lookup returns CDR1 KGHDR and CDR2 SFDVKD. CDR3 DNA: TGTGCCACCAGTGGGGCCGGGAGTCGCGCAGATACGCAGTATTTT. It encodes CATSGAGSRADTQYF.

This clone has a single count. The genes are TRBV5-6 and TRBJ1-2, with D unresolved. The CDR3 has 13 residues. The germline gives CDR1 SGHDT, CDR2 YYEEEE. V lost 0 bases to trimming and J lost 6 bases, with 9 bases between them. The CDR3 DNA reads as TGTGCCAGCAGCTTGGGCCACCGGCATGGCTACACCTTC. It encodes CASSLGHRHGYTF.

The J gene is TRBJ1-5, the V gene TRBV2; TRBD1 aligns across 12 bases. The V and J ends lost 3 bases and 7 bases, in that order; junction bases with no gene match: 7. Germline CDR1 SNHLY, CDR2 FYNNEI. This CDR3 contains 16 residues. CDR3: CASSEGQGAAGQPQHF. CDR3 DNA sequence: TGTGCCAGCAGTGAGGGACAGGGGGCCGCGGGACAGCCCCAGCATTTT.

The chain employs TRBV10-2 and TRBJ2-5, with D uncertain. Trimming left V 0 bases short and J 2 bases short, with 10 bases between. CDR3 length: 15 amino acids. Germline V gene sequence: CDR1 WSHSY, CDR2 SAAADI. This CDR3 reads CASSESGAIQETQYF. The CDR3 DNA reads TGCGCCAGCAGTGAGTCAGGAGCTATTCAAGAGACCCAGTACTTC.

The CDR3 DNA reads TGTGCCAGCAGTTACCCGGCGGGGGTAGTCACAGATACGCAGTATTTT. This codes for CASSYPAGVVTDTQYF. The J gene is TRBJ2-3, the V gene TRBV6-6; 7 bases are a match to TRBD2. V lost 2 bases, J lost 2 bases, and 7 bases stayed unmatched. The length of the CDR3 is 16 residues. Germline-derived CDR1 and CDR2 are MNHNY and SVGAGI (reference sequence).

The chain carries TRBV5-1 and TRBJ2-7, with 11 bases that match TRBD2. The CDR3 extends over 14 amino acids. The junction had 4 bases not matched to a gene; V was cut back by 4 bases and J by 4 bases. Per germline, CDR1 SGHRS and CDR2 YFSETQ. The CDR3 nucleotides read TGCGCCAGCAGCCCTGGGACTAGCGGTTACGAGCAGTACTTC. Its translation: CASSPGTSGYEQYF.

This clone showed up just once. This chain links TRBV19 with TRBJ2-7; D not certain. Deletions cut 8 bases from V and 0 bases from J, with 14 bases between. Germline values: CDR1 LNHDA, CDR2 SQIVND (reference sequence). This CDR3 spans 14 amino acids. This CDR3 is CASVSTAGSYEQYF. The CDR3 nucleotides read TGTGCCAGTGTTTCCACTGCCGGCTCCTACGAGCAGTACTTC.

This rearrangement joins TRBV7-2 to TRBJ2-5; D unresolved. The CDR3 consists of 14 residues. Germline V gives CDR1 SGHTA, CDR2 FQGNSA. Trimming left V 2 bases short and J 5 bases short, with 12 bases between. The CDR3 is CASSLRLKGETQYF. CDR3 in DNA: TGTGCCAGCAGCTTACGCCTAAAAGGCGAGACCCAGTACTTC.

The V and J genes are TRBV5-4 and TRBJ2-1; TRBD2 aligns across 7 bases. The V gene's germline CDR1 is SGHNT and CDR2 YYREEE (reference sequence). The CDR3 totals 16 residues. After removal of 2 bases from V and 2 bases from J, the junction contained 7 bases not matched to a gene. The CDR3 protein is CASSLRGGRTYNEQFF. The CDR3 DNA is TGTGCCAGCAGCTTAAGGGGAGGGCGCACCTACAATGAGCAGTTCTTC.

This chain uses TRBV10-3 with TRBJ2-2; 7 nucleotides agree with TRBD2. J was trimmed by 5 bases and V by 2 bases; bases with no gene match: 11. The CDR3 has 17 amino acids. From germline, CDR1 is ENHRY and CDR2 SYGVKD. This chain's CDR3 is CAISERVIAGPTGELFF. The CDR3 DNA is TGTGCCATCAGTGAGAGGGTAATAGCGGGCCCGACCGGGGAGCTGTTTTTT.

The genes are TRBV28 and TRBJ1-2; 10 bases are a match to TRBD1. J lost 4 bases, V lost 6 bases, and 8 bases had no gene match. The CDR3 covers 15 residues. CDR1 MDHEN and CDR2 SYDVKM come from the germline V gene. The CDR3 bases are TGTGCCAGCAGGTCGACAGGGGGCTTTCGCTATGGCTACACCTTC. Protein sequence: CASRSTGGFRYGYTF.

The rearrangement links TRBV24-1 to TRBJ1-2, with D possibly matching TRBD1 (5 bases). The CDR3 is 13 residues long. Germline V gene sequence: CDR1 KGHDR, CDR2 SFDVKD. Trimming cost V 3 bases and J 10 bases, with 14 bases left between them. CDR3 in amino acids: CATSDTILGTYTF. CDR3 sequence (DNA): TGTGCCACCAGTGATACGATCCTTGGGACCTACACCTTC.